The table lists the clone carrying this TCR beta chain with a few counts. Its cognate antigen is unknown. The sample originates from a study of T cells after yellow fever vaccination. Study-level results: Overall, a small share of clonotypes was seen in both CD4 and CD8 compartments. Detected again after the booster were most primary-vaccination clones, at nearly 97% CD4 and approximately 90% CD8.

TCRdb recomputed calls from the 5' RACE reads with MiXCR, one row per CDR3 protein. Seen here are hundreds of thousands of distinct CDR3 sequences, about 17% observed once, and the top ten hold around 17%. Germline loops: CDR1 LNHNV, CDR2 YYDKDF (reference sequence). V gave up 8 bases and J gave up 0 bases, with 14 bases separating them. This CDR3 is built from 15 residues. The genes are TRBV15 and TRBJ2-1; D not resolved. The material was PBMCs, obtained before the yellow fever booster vaccination. The sequence was collected from a man between 18 and 29 years old who received the YFV17D yellow fever vaccine. CDR3 loop: CATLDQAYSYNEQFF. CDR3 nucleotides: TGTGCCACCCTCGATCAAGCATACTCCTACAATGAGCAGTTCTTC.